Presented here are 8 T cell receptor beta chains from one specimen sequenced in a study of response to subunit inactivated influenza vaccine. TCRdb itself ran the RT-PCR reads through MiXCR, one entry per CDR3 protein. The sample shows 200,000 to 250,000 distinct CDR3 sequences, 9% to 15% of them seen only once. The sample consisted of non-naive T cells sorted from PBMCs, taken approximately 15 days before vaccination. These receptors were taken from a man aged 50-59 years who received an inactivated influenza vaccine.

This clonotype was counted only a few times. The V call is TRBV19, the J call TRBJ1-5, with D unclear. Trimming removed 7 bases from V and 7 bases from J, with 11 bases in between. The CDR3 loop spans 12 amino acids. The germline V gene has CDR1 LNHDA and CDR2 SQIVND (reference sequence). The CDR3 loop is CASTAFGQPQHF. For the CDR3, the DNA is TGTGCCAGTACCGCTTTTGGCCAGCCCCAGCATTTT.

As regards this clonotype: Being one base from a much bigger clone, this may be a read error. Without the conserved terminal phenylalanine or tryptophan, this CDR3 likely stems from a read error. The chain couples TRBV20-1 to TRBJ1-2; weak D call: TRBD1 (6 bases). Germline loops: CDR1 DFQATT, CDR2 SNEGSKA (reference sequence). This CDR3 contains 12 residues. V shed 3 bases and J shed 4 bases, with 9 bases lying between them. CDR3 sequence reads: CSARDRTYGYTS. As DNA, the CDR3 is TGCAGTGCTAGGGACAGAACCTATGGCTACACCTCC.

The sample holds a few counts of this clonotype. The V gene is TRBV28, the J gene TRBJ2-1; D gene unclear. The CDR3 is 15 amino acids. Germline V gene lookup returns CDR1 MDHEN and CDR2 SYDVKM. The ends were cut back, 7 bases at V and 0 bases at J, with 13 bases in the middle. CDR3 nucleotide sequence: TGTGCCAGCAACTTCAGGTCGCCCTCCTACAATGAGCAGTTCTTC. It encodes CASNFRSPSYNEQFF.

In this sample, this clonotype turned up a few times. The genes are TRBV12-3 or TRBV12-4 and TRBJ2-7, with 10 nucleotides matching TRBD1. The junction had 5 bases not matched to a gene; V was cut back by 4 bases and J by 5 bases. This CDR3 region has 14 residues. CDR3 nucleotide sequence: TGTGCCAGCAGTTCGGGACAGGGGAACAACGAGCAGTACTTC. Amino acid sequence: CASSSGQGNNEQYF.

In its sample, this clonotype was seen a few times. The chain couples TRBV7-6 to TRBJ2-7; TRBD1 matches at 7 bases. The germline CDR1 and CDR2 sequences are SGHVS and FNYEAQ. The V segment lost 5 bases and the J segment 5 bases; nucleotides outside the gene matches: 9. The CDR3 is 14 amino acids. This chain's CDR3 is CASSQDRESHEQYF. CDR3 in DNA: TGTGCCAGCAGCCAAGACAGGGAGTCCCACGAGCAGTACTTC.

This clonotype was recorded at least ten times. CDR3 nucleotides: TGCGCCAGCAGCCAAGGGGACCAGAGCTCCTACAATGAGCAGTTCTTC. Protein product: CASSQGDQSSYNEQFF. The chain recombines TRBV4-3 with TRBJ2-1; D might be TRBD1 or TRBD2, each matching 5 bases. The CDR3 totals 16 residues. V shed 1 base and J shed 0 bases, with 10 bases lying between them. The germline V gene has CDR1 LGHNA and CDR2 YSLEER.

This clonotype was seen ten or more times. This chain links TRBV11-2 with TRBJ2-3; no firm D call. The CDR3 extends over 13 amino acids. V was trimmed by 4 bases and J by 1 base, leaving 6 bases between them. Germline V lookup: CDR1 SGHAT, CDR2 FQNNGV. DNA for the CDR3: TGTGCCAGCAGCTGGGCGGGCACAGATACGCAGTATTTT. Protein: CASSWAGTDTQYF.

The sample holds many counts of this clonotype. The V and J genes are TRBV12-3 or TRBV12-4 and TRBJ2-3; 11 positions agree with TRBD2. The junction had 2 bases not matched to a gene; V was cut back by 6 bases and J by 0 bases. The CDR3 is 15 amino acids. The CDR3 region is CASSRLAGSTDTQYF. CDR3 DNA sequence: TGTGCCAGCAGCCGACTAGCGGGGAGCACAGATACGCAGTATTTT.